Following are 20 T cell receptor beta chains from one sample sequenced in a study of T-cell memory formation after mild COVID-19. In TCRdb, the 5' RACE reads were re-called with MiXCR into one record per CDR3 protein. The data show hundreds of thousands of distinct CDR3 sequences, about 16% seen once. Sequenced material: PBMCs or a T cell subset sorted from them (not recorded which). Receptors were obtained from a man younger than 35 who had mild COVID-19 (a few samples of this study predate the infection). Cell type and time point are not known.

In this sample, this clonotype turned up a few times. The chain uses TRBV5-1 and TRBJ2-7, with D tentatively TRBD1 or TRBD2 (5 bases each). The V and J ends lost 0 bases and 7 bases respectively, with 20 bases between them. The CDR3 has 16 residues. CDR1 is SGHRS, CDR2 YFSETQ, per germline. The CDR3 loop is CASSLEMAGPTGEQYF. The DNA for the CDR3 is TGCGCCAGCAGCTTGGAAATGGCAGGGCCAACGGGGGAGCAGTACTTC.

This clonotype was recorded a few times. The genes are TRBV29-1 and TRBJ2-7; perhaps TRBD2 as D (5 bases). The CDR3 loop spans 12 amino acids. Germline V gives CDR1 SQVTM, CDR2 ANQGSEA. V was pared by 3 bases and J by 3 bases, with 9 bases between. In DNA, the CDR3 is TGCAGCGTTGAGCTTCGGGACTACGAGCAGTACTTC. Protein: CSVELRDYEQYF.

This clonotype was recorded a few times. The chain has TRBV15 and TRBJ2-3, with D perhaps TRBD1 (6 bases). Deletions cut 0 bases from V and 4 bases from J, with 11 bases between. The CDR3 loop spans 15 amino acids. Germline V gene lookup returns CDR1 LNHNV and CDR2 YYDKDF (reference sequence). CDR3 coding DNA: TGTGCCACCAGCAGAGAGTATACAGGGTCAGATACGCAGTATTTT. Protein sequence: CATSREYTGSDTQYF.

This clonotype was found a few times. The chain is built from TRBV7-2 and TRBJ1-2; possibly TRBD1 for D (6 bases). Germline V lookup: CDR1 SGHTA, CDR2 FQGNSA. The CDR3 contains 15 residues. V lost 2 bases, J lost 8 bases, and 18 bases lay in between. CDR3 coding DNA: TGTGCCAGCAGCTTATTATCAGGAGGGGGGAGCGGCTACACCTTC. Its protein product is CASSLLSGGGSGYTF. Full variable domain (remainder filled in from reference TRBV7-2 and TRBJ1-2): GAGVSQSPSNKVTEKGKDVELRCDPISGHTALYWYRQSLGQGLEFLIYFQGNSAPDKSGLPSDRFSAERTGGSVSTLTIQRTQQEDSAVYLCASSLLSGGGSGYTFGSGTRLTVV.

V gene TRBV7-6 combines with J gene TRBJ1-1, with 7 positions matching TRBD1. The CDR3 runs to 15 residues. V gave up 5 bases and J gave up 0 bases; unmatched junction bases: 6. Germline-derived CDR1 and CDR2 are SGHVS and FNYEAQ. The CDR3 region has the DNA TGTGCCAGCAGCCCAGAGGGGGCCGTGAACACTGAAGCTTTCTTT. It yields the protein CASSPEGAVNTEAFF.

This clonotype was found once. V and J are TRBV18 and TRBJ2-1; weak D call: TRBD2 (6 bases). This CDR3 comprises 14 residues. From germline, CDR1 is KGHSH and CDR2 LQKENI. V lost 1 base and J 6 bases, leaving 10 bases between the germline ends. CDR3 loop: CASSPQDYLNEQFF. The DNA for the CDR3 is TGTGCCAGCTCACCACAGGACTATCTCAATGAGCAGTTCTTC.

This clonotype was found a few times. The V gene is TRBV12-3 or TRBV12-4, the J gene TRBJ1-1; D is undetermined. This CDR3 comprises 15 residues. Trimming cost V 0 bases and J 2 bases, with 10 bases left between them. DNA for the CDR3: TGTGCCAGCAGTTTAGCGCTCAGCCAAAACACTGAAGCTTTCTTT. This sequence encodes CASSLALSQNTEAFF.

This clonotype has more than one count but fewer than ten. The chain uses TRBV6-2 or TRBV6-3 and TRBJ1-1; 9 nucleotides agree with TRBD1. The CDR3 sequence is 13 residues long. J was trimmed by 12 bases and V by 6 bases; bases with no gene match: 11. Per the germline V gene, CDR1 is MNHEY and CDR2 is SVGEGT. CDR3 coding DNA: TGTGCCAGCAGGACAGAGGGACAGGGTTGGACTTTCTTT. Amino acids: CASRTEGQGWTFF.

The J gene is TRBJ2-1, the V gene TRBV19, with D possibly being TRBD2 (5 bases). The length of the CDR3 is 13 residues. Trimming shortened V by 3 bases and J by 4 bases, and 7 bases separated the two germline ends. The germline V gene has CDR1 LNHDA and CDR2 SQIVND (reference sequence). The CDR3 here is CASSIGVYNEQFF. CDR3 DNA sequence: TGTGCCAGTAGTATCGGGGTGTACAATGAGCAGTTCTTC.

The sample holds a few counts of this clonotype. This chain links TRBV6-5 with TRBJ1-1; D is ambiguous. Germline V gene lookup returns CDR1 MNHEY and CDR2 SVGAGI. The CDR3 covers 12 residues. Trimming stripped 5 bases from V and 9 bases from J, with 13 bases between. The CDR3 spells CASSPMGRKAFF. In DNA, the CDR3 is TGTGCCAGCAGTCCGATGGGAAGAAAAGCTTTCTTT.

This clonotype was counted ten times or more. The rearrangement links TRBV12-3 or TRBV12-4 to TRBJ1-1, with 7 bases matching TRBD1. The V and J ends lost 4 bases and 3 bases, in that order; junction bases with no gene match: 2. The CDR3 extends over 13 amino acids. The CDR3 loop reads CASSWDRDTEAFF. CDR3 bases: TGTGCCAGCAGTTGGGACAGAGACACTGAAGCTTTCTTT.

This clonotype appeared a few times. CDR3 bases: TGTGCCAGCAGTTACTCGACCTCGGACCAAGAGACCCAGTACTTC. It codes for CASSYSTSDQETQYF. The chain couples TRBV6-2 or TRBV6-3 to TRBJ2-5, with D unresolved. This CDR3 comprises 15 residues. The ends were cut back, 0 bases at V and 0 bases at J, with 8 bases in the middle. CDR1 and CDR2 (germline): MNHEY, SVGEGT.

The J gene is TRBJ2-2, the V gene TRBV4-2; D gene ambiguous. CDR3 size: 19 residues. V lost 0 bases, J lost 3 bases, and 20 bases lay in between. Germline CDR1 is LGHNA and CDR2 is YNFKEQ. The CDR3 reads CASSQEQYLGSSDTGELFF. The CDR3 nucleotides are TGTGCCAGCAGCCAAGAACAATACCTGGGTAGTTCGGACACCGGGGAGCTGTTTTTT.

V gene TRBV7-2 combines with J gene TRBJ1-1, with D unresolved. The CDR3 consists of 14 residues. Trimming took 4 bases from V and 7 from J, leaving 16 bases between them. Germline assignment: CDR1 SGHTA and CDR2 FQGNSA. The CDR3 nucleotides are TGTGCCAGCAGCTCGCGGATGGGTTTCGATGAAGCTTTCTTT. This gives the protein CASSSRMGFDEAFF.

This clonotype was seen only a few times. V is TRBV11-1 and J is TRBJ2-5; 12 positions match TRBD1. Germline CDR1 SGHAT, CDR2 FQDESV (reference sequence). J lost 5 bases, V lost 5 bases, and 3 bases had no gene match. The CDR3 has 14 residues. The CDR3 bases are TGTGCCAGCAGCACCGGGACAGGGGGCGAGACCCAGTACTTC. Residues: CASSTGTGGETQYF.

This clonotype was observed a handful of times. V gene TRBV29-1 combines with J gene TRBJ1-2; D unresolved. The CDR3 extends over 13 amino acids. Germline lookup yields CDR1 SQVTM and CDR2 ANQGSEA. V was cut by 3 bases and J by 3 bases, with 11 bases left in between. CDR3 in amino acids: CSVESSKDYGYTF. DNA of the CDR3: TGCAGCGTTGAGAGCAGCAAAGACTATGGCTACACCTTC.

This clonotype has a count of ten or more. The gene calls are TRBV4-3 and TRBJ1-2, with 9 bases matching TRBD1. The CDR3 consists of 16 residues. Germline CDR1 is LGHNA and CDR2 is YSLEER. The V and J ends lost 2 bases and 0 bases, in that order; junction bases with no gene match: 4. CDR3: CASSQSTGGANYGYTF. In DNA form, the CDR3 reads TGCGCCAGCAGCCAATCCACAGGGGGCGCTAACTATGGCTACACCTTC.

The chain couples TRBV5-1 to TRBJ2-7; D gene uncertain. The CDR3 extends over 13 amino acids. Trimming cost V 4 bases and J 0 bases, with 8 bases left between them. The germline V gene has CDR1 SGHRS and CDR2 YFSETQ. The CDR3 region has the DNA TGCGCCAGCAGCGCGCCGGGCTCCTACGAGCAGTACTTC. This codes for CASSAPGSYEQYF.

The rearrangement joins TRBV5-1 to TRBJ1-6; D is possibly TRBD1 (6 bases). CDR1 is SGHRS, CDR2 YFSETQ, per germline. The CDR3 consists of 15 residues. The V end lost 0 bases, the J end lost 14 bases, and 18 bases lay between the germline ends. This chain's CDR3 is CASSLETGPDLALHF. CDR3 DNA sequence: TGCGCCAGCAGCTTGGAGACAGGCCCCGATTTGGCCCTCCACTTT.

This chain connects TRBV4-3 to TRBJ2-3, with 8 nucleotides matching TRBD2. Germline V gene data show CDR1 as LGHNA and CDR2 as YSLEER. The CDR3 length is 16 residues. Trimming at V came to 1 base and at J to 5 bases, leaving 8 bases not matched to a gene. The CDR3 DNA sequence: TGCGCCAGCAGCCAAGTCGACCGGGGGGGCATAGATACGCAGTATTTT. It yields the protein CASSQVDRGGIDTQYF.